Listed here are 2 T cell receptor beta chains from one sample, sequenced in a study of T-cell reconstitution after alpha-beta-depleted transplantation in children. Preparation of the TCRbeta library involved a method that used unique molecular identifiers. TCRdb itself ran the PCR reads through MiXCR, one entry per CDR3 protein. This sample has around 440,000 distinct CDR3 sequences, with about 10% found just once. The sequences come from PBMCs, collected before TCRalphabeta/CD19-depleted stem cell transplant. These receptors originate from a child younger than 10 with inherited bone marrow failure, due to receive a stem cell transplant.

DNA of the CDR3: TGTGCCAGCAGCTCCTTAGCGGGAGGCGCGTTGAGCTCCTACAATGAGCAGTTCTTC. Translating it yields CASSSLAGGALSSYNEQFF. The rearrangement links TRBV7-9 to TRBJ2-1, with TRBD2 matching 10 bases. This CDR3 spans 19 amino acids. V dropped 4 bases and J dropped 0; count of bases not matched to a gene: 12. CDR1 and CDR2 (germline): SEHNR, FQNEAQ (reference sequence).

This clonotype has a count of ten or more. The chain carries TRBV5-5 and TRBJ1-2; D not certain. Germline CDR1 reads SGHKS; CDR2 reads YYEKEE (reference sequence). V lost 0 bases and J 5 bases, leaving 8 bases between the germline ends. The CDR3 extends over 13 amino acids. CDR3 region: CASSLAARYGYTF. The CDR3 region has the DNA TGTGCCAGCAGCTTGGCGGCAAGATATGGCTACACCTTC.